The TCR beta chain under discussion was sequenced for a study of patients and donors after allogeneic stem cell transplantation. Using its own MiXCR run on the RT-PCR reads, TCRdb lists one record per CDR3 protein. In the table there are 200,000 to 250,000 distinct CDR3 sequences, less than 50% of which are singletons. Germline values: CDR1 DFQATT, CDR2 SNEGSKA (reference sequence). V shed 1 base, J shed 5 bases, and the junction held 7 bases outside the gene matches. CDR3 length: 14 amino acids. The sequence was collected from a human donor who was either an allogeneic HSCT recipient or a stem cell or donor lymphocyte infusion donor (not recorded which). It is not recorded whose cells these are; they may come from a transplant donor. Sequenced: blood, either unsorted or a sorted T cell fraction (not recorded which). The J gene is TRBJ2-5, the V gene TRBV20-1; 7 nucleotides match TRBD2. In DNA form, the CDR3 reads TGCAGTGCTAGAGTCCGACTAGCAAGTGAGACCCAGTACTTC. Translated: CSARVRLASETQYF.